This T cell receptor beta chain was sequenced in a study of human CD8 memory T cell subsets. Study findings and constraints: There were indications from Chao1 estimates that stem-like memory T cells were more diverse than precursor exhausted T cells.

Libraries for TCR beta were constructed using UMI-labeled 5' RACE. TCRdb reprocessed the 5' RACE reads, with one entry per CDR3 protein and no DNA. This specimen shows over 8,000 distinct CDR3 sequences; the ten leading clones hold roughly 9.8%. To note about this clonotype: Its antigen is not known.

This clonotype originated in a human donor in good health. Input material: CD8+ stem-like memory T cells (TSCM and TCM) sorted from PBMCs. Documented subset: stem-like memory CD8 T cells (TSTEM), CCR7+ PD-1- TIGIT-.

This CDR3 is CASSYSRTGGETQYF. V is TRBV6-5 and J is TRBJ2-5; with no DNA, the TCRdb D assignment of TRBD1 cannot be verified. Germline CDR1 is MNHEY and CDR2 is SVGAGI. The length of the CDR3 is 15 residues.